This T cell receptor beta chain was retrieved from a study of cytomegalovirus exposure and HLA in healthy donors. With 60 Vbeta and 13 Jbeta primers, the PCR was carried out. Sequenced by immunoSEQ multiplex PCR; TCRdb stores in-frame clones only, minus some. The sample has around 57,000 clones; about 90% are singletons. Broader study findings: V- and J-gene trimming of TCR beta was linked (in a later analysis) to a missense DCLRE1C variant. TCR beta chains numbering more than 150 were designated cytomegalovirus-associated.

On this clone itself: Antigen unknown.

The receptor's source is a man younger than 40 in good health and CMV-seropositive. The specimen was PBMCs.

The CDR3 DNA is TGTGCCAGCAGCAAAGAGGTCCGCGGGAGAAAGGGAGAGACCCAGTACTTC. This translates into CASSKEVRGRKGETQYF. This chain links TRBV21-1 with TRBJ2-5; the DNA was not used to check the table's D call, TRBD2. TRBV21-1 is described as a pseudogene. The CDR3 sequence is 17 residues long.